The sequence of this TCR beta chain was determined in a study of OX40 agonist ivuxolimab in advanced cancers. Findings of the study overall: The study found that CD8+ T cells averaged more expanded clones than CD4+.

TCRdb keeps only in-frame clones here, not all; method: immunoSEQ multiplex PCR. This sample has some 49,000 clones, with around 85% found just once. The CDR3 loop spans 16 amino acids. CDR1 and CDR2 (germline): SGHRS, YFSETQ. Trimming cost V 3 bases and J 9 bases; bases outside gene matches: 14. Concerning this clone itself: Its antigen is not identified.

The chain links TRBV5-1 to TRBJ2-1; the match to TRBD1 covers 8 bases. Sequencing was performed on CD4+ or CD8+ T cells sorted from blood, taken in a trial of the OX40 agonist ivuxolimab. The sequence came from an adult with an advanced solid tumor such as melanoma, head and neck, liver or kidney cancer. Here the CDR3 DNA reads TGCGCCAGCAGCTCCGGACAGGGTAAGGGTATTAGTGAGCAGTTCTTC. Amino acids: CASSSGQGKGISEQFF.